The source of this T cell receptor beta chain is a study of vaccination and CD4 T cells after COVID-19. General study results and limits: Nearly all convalescent vaccine-specific clones, 304 of 307, recognized only SARS-CoV-2 spike.

A word on this clonotype: What it binds is not known.

The Oncomine TCR Beta short-read assay was what sequenced the DNA obtained from cultured CD4+ T cells. Investigators isolated genomic DNA from cultured CD4+ T cells. MiXCR, applied by TCRdb to the PCR reads, yields one record per CDR3 protein. This sample has 15,000 to 20,000 distinct CDR3 sequences; over 30% occur once, and the top ten carry 6.5% to 9%. Treatment defined: 10-day PBMC culture with coronavirus spike peptide pools or control peptides (ViraFEST assay). Trimming took off 6 bases at V and 8 bases at J, with 14 bases between the two ends. Germline CDR1 DFQATT, CDR2 SNEGSKA (reference sequence). The CDR3 covers 12 residues.

V and J are TRBV20-1 and TRBJ2-4, with a weak D call TRBD1 (5 bases). The sample taken for sequencing was CD4+ T cells from blood, cultured in vitro. This TCR came from a human donor who had recovered from COVID-19. Here the CDR3 reads CSAPPRADIQYF. The CDR3 DNA reads as TGCAGTGCCCCTCCCAGGGCGGACATTCAGTACTTC.